Presented here are 22 T cell receptor beta chains from one specimen sequenced in a study of T-cell memory formation after mild COVID-19 (dated by TCRdb to about 2021). The library was prepared using 5' RACE. Sequencing was carried out with an Illumina NovaSeq 6000. The public sequencing data were trimmed at Q25 with fastp and processed into clonotypes with MiXCR by TCRdb, which kept only in-frame beta chains. Records with the same CDR3 protein are collapsed into one entry carrying the most frequent genes and DNA. The table for this sample lists a few hundred thousand distinct CDR3 sequences; under 25% of them were counted only once. Around an eighth of the sample belongs to the ten largest clones. The sequenced sample consisted of PBMCs or a T cell subset sorted from them (not recorded which). These receptors originate from an adult woman who had mild COVID-19 (a few samples of this study predate the infection). The sample titles of this study are shuffled in the database, so cell type and time point are left out; the donor was told from shared clones.

This clonotype occurred a few times. The chain is built from TRBV2 and TRBJ2-4, with a tentative D call TRBD2 (6 bases). The germline gives CDR1 SNHLY, CDR2 FYNNEI. The V end lost 8 bases, the J end lost 7 bases, and 21 bases lay between the germline ends. This CDR3 is built from 15 residues. Here the CDR3 reads CASLLVGGVENIQYF. CDR3 bases: TGTGCCAGCCTGTTGGTGGGCGGGGTTGAGAACATTCAGTACTTC.

This clonotype was detected a few times. CDR3 in DNA: TGTGCCAGCAGCGTAAAAGCGGGGATCACAGATACGCAGTATTTT. Protein product: CASSVKAGITDTQYF. The chain is built from TRBV7-2 and TRBJ2-3, with 7 nucleotides matching TRBD2. This CDR3 has 15 residues. V dropped 5 bases and J dropped 2; count of bases not matched to a gene: 7. Germline lookup yields CDR1 SGHTA and CDR2 FQGNSA.

The chain uses TRBV5-5 and TRBJ2-7; D may be TRBD1 or TRBD2 (5 bases each). Looked up from germline, CDR1 is SGHKS and CDR2 is YYEKEE (reference sequence). Trimming pared 4 bases from V and 4 bases from J, leaving 9 bases between. This CDR3 has 12 residues. CDR3 sequence reads: CASSGGVYEQYF. The DNA of the CDR3 is TGTGCCAGCAGCGGGGGAGTATACGAGCAGTACTTC.

The chain has TRBV7-9 and TRBJ1-4, with unresolved D. Germline CDR1 SEHNR, CDR2 FQNEAQ (reference sequence). Trimming left V 5 bases short and J 8 bases short, with 21 bases between. The CDR3 is 16 residues long. The CDR3 region has the DNA TGTGCCAGCAGCCCACTTGAGGGCTGGCTGGCGGAAAAACTGTTTTTT. This encodes CASSPLEGWLAEKLFF.

There are many counts of this clonotype. This chain joins TRBV7-9 and TRBJ2-7; 9 nucleotides align to TRBD1. Germline CDR1 reads SEHNR; CDR2 reads FQNEAQ (reference sequence). The junction had 8 bases not matched to a gene; V was cut back by 5 bases and J by 6 bases. The CDR3 spans 14 residues. CDR3 amino acids: CASSPGTGILEQYF. The CDR3 DNA is TGTGCCAGCAGCCCCGGGACAGGGATTCTCGAGCAGTACTTC.

This chain joins TRBV7-2 and TRBJ1-5; 8 bases map to TRBD1. J lost 7 bases, V lost 4 bases, and 6 bases had no gene match. This CDR3 spans 14 amino acids. CDR1 and CDR2 (germline): SGHTA, FQGNSA. CDR3 amino acids: CASSYDRGYQPQHF. In DNA form, the CDR3 reads TGTGCCAGCAGCTACGACAGGGGATACCAGCCCCAGCATTTT. The variable domain in full, completed from reference TRBV7-2 and TRBJ1-5, reads GAGVSQSPSNKVTEKGKDVELRCDPISGHTALYWYRQSLGQGLEFLIYFQGNSAPDKSGLPSDRFSAERTGGSVSTLTIQRTQQEDSAVYLCASSYDRGYQPQHFGDGTRLSIL.

CDR3 residues: CSARDQGWNSPLHF. CDR3 DNA: TGCAGTGCTAGAGATCAGGGGTGGAATTCACCCCTCCACTTT. The rearrangement links TRBV20-1 to TRBJ1-6; a possible D gene is TRBD1 (6 bases). The CDR3 is 14 amino acids. Germline V gives CDR1 DFQATT, CDR2 SNEGSKA (reference sequence). Deletions cut 0 bases from V and 7 bases from J, with 10 bases between.

Worth noting for this clonotype: At one boundary the junction diverges from the germline segment, which might be a read error. The chain combines TRBV7-9 with TRBJ1-4; D possibly corresponds to TRBD1 (6 bases). This CDR3 has 16 residues. Germline CDR1 reads SEHNR; CDR2 reads FQNEAQ (reference sequence). The CDR3: CASSHTGTRTIEKLFF. The CDR3 bases are TGTGCCAGCAGCCACACCGGGACACGGACTATTGAAAAACTGTTTTTT.

This sequence joins TRBV5-1 and TRBJ2-2; TRBD1 aligns across 8 bases. The CDR3 is 16 residues long. Losses at the gene ends were 2 bases for V and 3 bases for J; bases not matched to a gene: 6. Germline CDR1 and CDR2: SGHRS and YFSETQ. CDR3 coding DNA: TGCGCCAGCAGCTTTCAGGGGGCTCGGGACACCGGGGAGCTGTTTTTT. This translates into CASSFQGARDTGELFF.

The J gene is TRBJ1-2, the V gene TRBV5-8; 9 nucleotides agree with TRBD1. The CDR3 sequence is 16 residues long. Germline CDR1 is SGHTS and CDR2 is YDEGEE. V gave up 6 bases and J gave up 4 bases; unmatched junction bases: 13. This chain's CDR3 is CASTRRTGVYVYGYTF. In DNA form, the CDR3 reads TGTGCCAGCACCCGAAGGACAGGGGTTTATGTCTATGGCTACACCTTC.

V gene TRBV20-1 combines with J gene TRBJ2-2; 8 bases map to TRBD2. Germline V gene sequence: CDR1 DFQATT, CDR2 SNEGSKA (reference sequence). The J segment lost 6 bases and the V segment lost 0 bases, leaving 6 bases of the junction unmatched. The CDR3 totals 15 residues. The CDR3 sequence is CSARDGRGGAGELFF. CDR3 DNA: TGCAGTGCTAGAGATGGCCGGGGGGGCGCCGGGGAGCTGTTTTTT.

The table lists this clonotype with many counts. The chain links TRBV14 to TRBJ2-7, with 7 bases lining up with TRBD2. J lost 2 bases, V lost 3 bases, and 4 bases had no gene match. Per the germline V gene, CDR1 is SGHDN and CDR2 is FVKESK. The CDR3 is 14 amino acids. Here the CDR3 reads CASSQVAGPYEQYF. The CDR3 DNA reads TGTGCCAGCAGCCAGGTAGCGGGTCCCTACGAGCAGTACTTC.

The chain links TRBV7-8 to TRBJ1-2; D may be TRBD1 (6 bases). The length of the CDR3 is 13 residues. CDR1 is SGHVS and CDR2 is FQNEAQ in the germline V gene. The V end lost 3 bases, the J end lost 7 bases, and 12 bases lay between the germline ends. The CDR3 loop reads CASSLSSRGGYTF. The CDR3 coding sequence is TGTGCCAGCAGCTTGTCTAGCAGGGGTGGCTACACCTTC. The variable domain in full, completed from reference TRBV7-8 and TRBJ1-2, reads GAGVSQSPRYKVAKRGQDVALRCDPISGHVSLFWYQQALGQGPEFLTYFQNEAQLDKSGLPSDRFFAERPEGSVSTLKIQRTQQEDSAVYLCASSLSSRGGYTFGSGTRLTVV.

This clonotype was detected many times. This chain uses TRBV12-3 or TRBV12-4 with TRBJ2-1; TRBD2 aligns across 8 bases. V lost 6 bases, J lost 8 bases, and 15 bases stayed unmatched. CDR3 length equals 16 residues. The CDR3 DNA reads as TGTGCCAGCAGCATAGCAGGGCGGGGGGCGCGGGATGAGCAGTTCTTC. Its protein product is CASSIAGRGARDEQFF.

In its sample, this clonotype was seen a few times. This rearrangement joins TRBV4-2 to TRBJ2-5; 9 nucleotides align to TRBD2. The CDR3 covers 15 residues. Germline V gene sequence: CDR1 LGHNA, CDR2 YNFKEQ. Trimming took 2 bases from V and 4 from J; bases not matched to a gene: 5. CDR3 DNA: TGTGCCAGCAGCCAACTAGCGGGGAGGGGAGAGACCCAGTACTTC. Translated, it gives CASSQLAGRGETQYF.

There are a few counts of this clonotype. This chain connects TRBV7-6 to TRBJ2-2, with D possibly being TRBD1 (6 bases). Trimming pared 2 bases from V and 5 bases from J, leaving 15 bases between. The CDR3 loop spans 16 amino acids. Germline V gene sequence: CDR1 SGHVS, CDR2 FNYEAQ. CDR3 sequence (DNA): TGTGCCAGCAGCTTAACGGCAGGGGTACTGACCGGGGAGCTGTTTTTT. Encoded protein: CASSLTAGVLTGELFF.

The chain is built from TRBV29-1 and TRBJ2-1; the D gene is possibly TRBD2 (5 bases). The V and J ends lost 3 bases and 6 bases respectively, with 12 bases between them. In germline, CDR1 is SQVTM, CDR2 ANQGSEA. The CDR3 contains 13 residues. CDR3 sequence reads: CSVDRGKRNEQFF. In nucleotides, the CDR3 is TGCAGCGTTGACCGGGGAAAGCGCAATGAGCAGTTCTTC.

This clonotype was counted ten times or more. The gene calls are TRBV20-1 and TRBJ2-7; TRBD1 agrees at 9 bases. J gave up 0 bases and V 3 bases, and 6 bases lay outside the gene matches. The CDR3 extends over 15 amino acids. Germline V gene lookup returns CDR1 DFQATT and CDR2 SNEGSKA (reference sequence). The CDR3 reads CSARKVTGGSYEQYF. The CDR3 DNA follows: TGCAGTGCTAGGAAAGTGACAGGGGGCTCCTACGAGCAGTACTTC.

The chain joins TRBV5-1 to TRBJ2-2, with 12 bases aligning to TRBD2. Germline trimming cut 4 bases from V and 3 bases from J; bases unmatched to any gene: 10. Germline CDR1 is SGHRS and CDR2 is YFSETQ. CDR3 length: 18 amino acids. The CDR3, as DNA: TGCGCCAGCAGCCCCCTACCTCTAGCGGGGGGGTACACCGGGGAGCTGTTTTTT. This gives the protein CASSPLPLAGGYTGELFF.

The V call is TRBV25-1, the J call TRBJ2-5; 10 positions agree with TRBD1. V shed 3 bases and J 4 bases; nucleotides not matched to a gene: 2. CDR1 and CDR2 from the germline V gene are MGHDK and SYGVNS. The CDR3 consists of 14 residues. The CDR3, as DNA: TGTGCCAGCAGTGAGGGACAGGGGATAGAGACCCAGTACTTC. This sequence encodes CASSEGQGIETQYF. The full variable domain, its missing parts supplied by reference TRBV25-1 and TRBJ2-5, is EADIYQTPRYLVIGTGKKITLECSQTMGHDKMYWYQQDPGMELHLIHYSYGVNSTEKGDLSSESTVSRIRTEHFPLTLESARPSHTSQYLCASSEGQGIETQYFGPGTRLLVL.

The V gene is TRBV15, the J gene TRBJ2-1, with 12 bases that match TRBD2. This CDR3 is built from 17 residues. The germline V gene has CDR1 LNHNV and CDR2 YYDKDF (reference sequence). Trimming at V came to 2 bases and at J to 4 bases, leaving 6 bases not matched to a gene. This CDR3 reads CATSRIVLAGGYNEQFF. The CDR3 DNA reads TGTGCCACCAGCAGAATCGTACTAGCGGGAGGTTACAATGAGCAGTTCTTC.

The chain uses TRBV7-2 and TRBJ2-1, with 13 bases identical to TRBD2. The CDR3 sequence is 19 residues long. Germline-derived CDR1 and CDR2 are SGHTA and FQGNSA. V lost 4 bases and J lost 1; bases outside the gene matches: 10. CDR3 residues: CASSSETSGRTFSYNEQFF. The DNA for the CDR3 is TGTGCCAGCAGCTCGGAGACTAGCGGGAGGACCTTTTCCTACAATGAGCAGTTCTTC.